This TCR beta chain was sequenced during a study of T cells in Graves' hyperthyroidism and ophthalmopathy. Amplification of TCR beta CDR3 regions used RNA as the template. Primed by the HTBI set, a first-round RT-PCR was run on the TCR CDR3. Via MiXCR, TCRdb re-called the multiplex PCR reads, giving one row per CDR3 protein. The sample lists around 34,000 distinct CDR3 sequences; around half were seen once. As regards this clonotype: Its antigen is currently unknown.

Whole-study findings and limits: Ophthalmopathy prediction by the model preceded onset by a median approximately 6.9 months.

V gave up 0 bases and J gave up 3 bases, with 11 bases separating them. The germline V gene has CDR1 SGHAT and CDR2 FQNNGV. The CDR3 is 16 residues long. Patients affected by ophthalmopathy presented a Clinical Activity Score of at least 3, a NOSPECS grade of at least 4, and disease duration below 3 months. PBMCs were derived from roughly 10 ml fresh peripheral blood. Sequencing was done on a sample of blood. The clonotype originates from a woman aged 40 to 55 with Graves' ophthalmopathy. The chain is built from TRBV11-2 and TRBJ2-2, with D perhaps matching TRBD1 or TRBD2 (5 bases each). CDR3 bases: TGTGCCAGCAGCTTAGACAGGGTGAGGGACACCGGGGAGCTGTTTTTT. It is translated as CASSLDRVRDTGELFF.